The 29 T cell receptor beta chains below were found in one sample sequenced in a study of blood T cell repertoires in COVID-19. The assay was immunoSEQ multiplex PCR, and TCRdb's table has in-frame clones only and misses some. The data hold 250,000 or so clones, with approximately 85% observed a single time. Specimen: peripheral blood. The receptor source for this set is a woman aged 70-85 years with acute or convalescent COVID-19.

The CDR3 spells CASSSRSRSNQPQHF. DNA of the CDR3: TGTGCCAGCAGTTCCCGGTCGAGGAGCAATCAGCCCCAGCATTTT. This chain joins TRBV2 and TRBJ1-5; no clear D gene. V was cut by 5 bases and J by 1 base, with 12 bases left in between. This CDR3 is 15 amino acids long. Germline V gene sequence: CDR1 SNHLY, CDR2 FYNNEI.

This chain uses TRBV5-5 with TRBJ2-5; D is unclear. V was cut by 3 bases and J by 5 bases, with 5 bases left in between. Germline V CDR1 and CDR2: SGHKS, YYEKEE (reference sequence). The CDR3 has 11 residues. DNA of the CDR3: TGTGCCAGCAGCTCCGGGGAGACCCAGTACTTC. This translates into CASSSGETQYF.

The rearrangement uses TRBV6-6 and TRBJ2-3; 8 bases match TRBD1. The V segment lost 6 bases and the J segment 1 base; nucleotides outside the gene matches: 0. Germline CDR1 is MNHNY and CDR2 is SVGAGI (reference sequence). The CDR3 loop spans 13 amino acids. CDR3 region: CASRTGGTDTQYF. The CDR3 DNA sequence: TGTGCCAGCAGGACAGGGGGCACAGATACGCAGTATTTT.

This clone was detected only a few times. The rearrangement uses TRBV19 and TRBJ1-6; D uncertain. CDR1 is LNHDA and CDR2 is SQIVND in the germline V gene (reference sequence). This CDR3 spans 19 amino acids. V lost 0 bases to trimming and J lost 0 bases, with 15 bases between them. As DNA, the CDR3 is TGTGCCAGTAGTATAGATATAAAGATGACAAGCTCCTATAATTCACCCCTCCACTTT. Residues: CASSIDIKMTSSYNSPLHF.

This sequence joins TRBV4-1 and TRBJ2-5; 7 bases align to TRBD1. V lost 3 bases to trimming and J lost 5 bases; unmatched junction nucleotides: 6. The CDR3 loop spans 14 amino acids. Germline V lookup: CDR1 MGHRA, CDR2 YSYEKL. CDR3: CASSQWTGPETQYF. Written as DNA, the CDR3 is TGCGCCAGCAGCCAGTGGACAGGTCCGGAGACCCAGTACTTC.

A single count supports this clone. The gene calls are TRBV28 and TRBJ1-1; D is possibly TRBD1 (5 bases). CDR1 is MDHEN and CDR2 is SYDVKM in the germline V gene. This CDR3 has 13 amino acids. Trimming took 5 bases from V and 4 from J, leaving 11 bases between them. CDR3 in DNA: TGTGCCAGCAGTGGGGGGTCGGGCACTGAAGCTTTCTTT. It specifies CASSGGSGTEAFF.

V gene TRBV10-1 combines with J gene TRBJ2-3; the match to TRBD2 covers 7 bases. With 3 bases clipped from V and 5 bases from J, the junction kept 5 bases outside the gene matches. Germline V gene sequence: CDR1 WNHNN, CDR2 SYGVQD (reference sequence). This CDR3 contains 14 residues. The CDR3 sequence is CASSEAGSIDTQYF. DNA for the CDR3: TGCGCCAGCAGTGAAGCGGGGAGTATAGATACGCAGTATTTT.

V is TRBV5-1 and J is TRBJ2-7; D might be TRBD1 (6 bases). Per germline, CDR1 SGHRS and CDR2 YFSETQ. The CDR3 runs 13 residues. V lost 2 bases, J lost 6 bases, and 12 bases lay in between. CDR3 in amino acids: CASSLWGPGEQYF. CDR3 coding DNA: TGCGCCAGCAGCTTATGGGGGCCGGGCGAGCAGTACTTC.

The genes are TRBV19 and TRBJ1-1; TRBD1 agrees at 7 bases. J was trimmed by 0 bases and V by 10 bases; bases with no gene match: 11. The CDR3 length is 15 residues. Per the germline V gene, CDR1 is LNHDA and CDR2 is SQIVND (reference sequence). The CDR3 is CATAPTGRMNTEAFF. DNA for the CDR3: TGTGCCACCGCACCGACAGGGCGGATGAACACTGAAGCTTTCTTT.

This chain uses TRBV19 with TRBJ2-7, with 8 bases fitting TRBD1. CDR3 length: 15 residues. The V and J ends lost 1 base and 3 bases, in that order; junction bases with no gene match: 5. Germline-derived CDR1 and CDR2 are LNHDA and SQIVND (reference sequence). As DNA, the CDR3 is TGTGCCAGTAGTATAGGCAGGACAGGGCTCTACGAGCAGTACTTC. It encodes CASSIGRTGLYEQYF.

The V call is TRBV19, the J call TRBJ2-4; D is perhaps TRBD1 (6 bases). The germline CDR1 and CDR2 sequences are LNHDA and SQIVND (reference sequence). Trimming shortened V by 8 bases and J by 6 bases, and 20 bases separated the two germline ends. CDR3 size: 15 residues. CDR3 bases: TGTGCCAGTCGCGCCCTCACAGGGCTAGGAAACATTCAGTACTTC. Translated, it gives CASRALTGLGNIQYF.

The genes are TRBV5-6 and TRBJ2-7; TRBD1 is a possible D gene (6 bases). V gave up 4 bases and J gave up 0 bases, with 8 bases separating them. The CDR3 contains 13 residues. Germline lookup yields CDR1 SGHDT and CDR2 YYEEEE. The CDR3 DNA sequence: TGTGCCAGCAGCCGGACAGTCTCCTACGAGCAGTACTTC. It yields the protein CASSRTVSYEQYF.

Here the CDR3 DNA reads TGTGCCATCAGCAGTTCCCCGGGACAGGGAAGTTTAGAGCAGTACTTC. Its translation: CAISSSPGQGSLEQYF. The chain employs TRBV10-3 and TRBJ2-7; 9 bases map to TRBD1. Per the germline V gene, CDR1 is ENHRY and CDR2 is SYGVKD. Trimming cost V 6 bases and J 7 bases; bases outside gene matches: 16. This CDR3 comprises 16 residues.

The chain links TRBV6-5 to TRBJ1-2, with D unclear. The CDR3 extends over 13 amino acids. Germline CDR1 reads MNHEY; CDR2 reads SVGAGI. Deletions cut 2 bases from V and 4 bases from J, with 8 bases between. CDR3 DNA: TGTGCCAGCAGTTACCAGGCAGGCTATGGCTACACCTTC. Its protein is CASSYQAGYGYTF.

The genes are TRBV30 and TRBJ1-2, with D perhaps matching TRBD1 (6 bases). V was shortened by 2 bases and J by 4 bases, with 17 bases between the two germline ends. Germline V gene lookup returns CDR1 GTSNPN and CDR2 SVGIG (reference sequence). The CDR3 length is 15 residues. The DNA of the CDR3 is TGTGCCTGGAGTACCCAGGACAGCTTTCCCTATGGCTACACCTTC. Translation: CAWSTQDSFPYGYTF.

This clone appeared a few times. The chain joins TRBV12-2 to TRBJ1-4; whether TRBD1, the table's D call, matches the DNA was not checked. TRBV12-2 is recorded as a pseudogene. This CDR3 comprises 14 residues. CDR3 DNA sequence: TGTGCAAGTCGCGTTGGACAGACTAATGAAAAACTGTTTTTT. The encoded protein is CASRVGQTNEKLFF.

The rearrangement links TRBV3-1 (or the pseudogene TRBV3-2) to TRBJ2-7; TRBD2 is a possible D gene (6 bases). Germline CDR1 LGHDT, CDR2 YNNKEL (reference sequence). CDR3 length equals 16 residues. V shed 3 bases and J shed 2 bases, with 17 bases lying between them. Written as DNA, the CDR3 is TGTGCCAGCAGCCAGGGCGGGACGGGAGAAACCTACGAGCAGTACTTC. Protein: CASSQGGTGETYEQYF.

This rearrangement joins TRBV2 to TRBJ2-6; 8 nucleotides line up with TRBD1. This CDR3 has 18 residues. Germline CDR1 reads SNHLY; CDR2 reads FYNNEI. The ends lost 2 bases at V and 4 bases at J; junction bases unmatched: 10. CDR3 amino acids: CASSEWGQALGGANVLTF. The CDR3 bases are TGTGCCAGCAGTGAATGGGGACAGGCGCTTGGAGGGGCCAACGTCCTGACTTTC.

The CDR3 protein is CASSYGRDRFAYEQYF. CDR3 nucleotide sequence: TGTGCCAGCAGTTACGGGCGGGACAGGTTTGCCTACGAGCAGTACTTC. The V gene is TRBV6-2 or TRBV6-3, the J gene TRBJ2-7, with 8 nucleotides matching TRBD1. After removal of 2 bases from V and 2 bases from J, the junction contained 8 bases not matched to a gene. The CDR3 sequence is 16 residues long. The germline V gene has CDR1 MNHEY and CDR2 SVGEGT.

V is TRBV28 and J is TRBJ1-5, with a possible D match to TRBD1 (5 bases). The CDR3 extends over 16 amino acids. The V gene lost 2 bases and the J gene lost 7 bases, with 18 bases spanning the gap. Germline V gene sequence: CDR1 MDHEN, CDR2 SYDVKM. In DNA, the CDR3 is TGTGCCAGCAGTTTACCCCGGCTCGGGGGAGGCCAGCCCCAGCATTTT. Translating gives CASSLPRLGGGQPQHF.

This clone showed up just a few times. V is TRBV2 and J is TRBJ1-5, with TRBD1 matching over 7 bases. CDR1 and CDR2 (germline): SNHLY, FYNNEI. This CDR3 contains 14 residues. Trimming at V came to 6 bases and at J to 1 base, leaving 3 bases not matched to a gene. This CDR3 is CASRTGPSNQPQHF. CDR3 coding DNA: TGTGCCAGCAGGACAGGGCCCAGCAATCAGCCCCAGCATTTT.

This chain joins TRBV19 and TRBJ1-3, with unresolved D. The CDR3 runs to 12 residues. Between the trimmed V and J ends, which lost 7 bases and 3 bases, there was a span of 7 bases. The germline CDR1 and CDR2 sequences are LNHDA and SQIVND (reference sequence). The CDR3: CASIEGGNTIYF. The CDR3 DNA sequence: TGTGCCAGTATCGAGGGTGGAAACACCATATATTTT.

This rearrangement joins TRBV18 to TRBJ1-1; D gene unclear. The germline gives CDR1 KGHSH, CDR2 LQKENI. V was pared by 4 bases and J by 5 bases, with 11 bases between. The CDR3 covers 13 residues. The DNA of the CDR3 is TGTGCCAGCTCACGCCGGTTCTTGACTGAAGCTTTCTTT. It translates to CASSRRFLTEAFF.

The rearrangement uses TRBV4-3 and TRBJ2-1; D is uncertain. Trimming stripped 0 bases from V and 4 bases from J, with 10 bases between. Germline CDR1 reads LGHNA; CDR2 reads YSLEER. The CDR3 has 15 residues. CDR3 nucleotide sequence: TGCGCCAGCAGCCAAGATTACACCGAATACAATGAGCAGTTCTTC. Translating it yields CASSQDYTEYNEQFF.

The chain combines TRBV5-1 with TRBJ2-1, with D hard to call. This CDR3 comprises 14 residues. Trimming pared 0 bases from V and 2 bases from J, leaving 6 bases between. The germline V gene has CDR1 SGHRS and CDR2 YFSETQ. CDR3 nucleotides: TGCGCCAGCAGCTTGGGGCAGACCTACAATGAGCAGTTCTTC. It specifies CASSLGQTYNEQFF.

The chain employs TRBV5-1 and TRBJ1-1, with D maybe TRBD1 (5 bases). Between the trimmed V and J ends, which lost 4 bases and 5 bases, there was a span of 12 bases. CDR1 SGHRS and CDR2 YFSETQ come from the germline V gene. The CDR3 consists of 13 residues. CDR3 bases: TGCGCCAGCAGCCGCAGGGATCGGACTGAAGCTTTCTTT. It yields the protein CASSRRDRTEAFF.

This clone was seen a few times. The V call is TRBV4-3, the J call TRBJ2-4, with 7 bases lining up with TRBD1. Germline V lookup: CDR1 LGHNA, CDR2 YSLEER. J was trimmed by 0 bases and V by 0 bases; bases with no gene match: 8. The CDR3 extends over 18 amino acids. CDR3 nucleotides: TGCGCCAGCAGCCAAGAAACAGGGGTAGGGCTAGCCAAAAACATTCAGTACTTC. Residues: CASSQETGVGLAKNIQYF.

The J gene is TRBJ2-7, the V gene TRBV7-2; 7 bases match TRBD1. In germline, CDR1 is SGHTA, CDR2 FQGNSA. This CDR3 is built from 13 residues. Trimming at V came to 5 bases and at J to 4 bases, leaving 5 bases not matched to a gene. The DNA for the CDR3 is TGTGCCAGCAGCGCAGAACAGGGGTACGAGCAGTACTTC. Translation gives CASSAEQGYEQYF.

CDR3 nucleotides: TGTGCCAGCAGCCCCCTTGGACAGGGAGCGTACGAGCAGTACTTC. Translating it yields CASSPLGQGAYEQYF. The chain combines TRBV4-2 with TRBJ2-7, with 8 nucleotides matching TRBD1. CDR1 and CDR2 from the germline V gene are LGHNA and YNFKEQ. This CDR3 comprises 15 residues. V shed 4 bases, J shed 4 bases, and the junction held 9 bases outside the gene matches.